The next 20 T cell receptor beta chains were all read from a single sample in a study of control samples from healthy donors and cancer patients. Assay used: immunoSEQ multiplex PCR; TCRdb lists only in-frame clones, some missing. The table includes roughly 200,000 clones, just under 95% detected once. Sequencing was carried out using blood. All receptors come from a man between 18 and 35 years old in good health.

The rearrangement uses TRBV19 and TRBJ2-3; TRBD2 matches 8 bases. The V gene end was trimmed by 5 bases and the J gene end by 0 bases; junction bases not matched to a gene: 4. CDR3 length: 15 amino acids. CDR1 LNHDA and CDR2 SQIVND come from the germline V gene (reference sequence). CDR3 residues: CASSSIAGSTDTQYF. The CDR3 nucleotides are TGTGCCAGTAGTTCCATAGCGGGAAGCACAGATACGCAGTATTTT.

The count of this clone is one. The J gene is TRBJ2-7, the V gene TRBV6-1, with D possibly TRBD1 on 5 matching bases. The germline CDR1 and CDR2 sequences are MNHNS and SASEGT. The CDR3 runs to 15 residues. V lost 0 bases and J lost 5, with 14 bases in between. The DNA for the CDR3 is TGTGCCAGCAGTGAAGCGCCAGGGTCGGCTAACGAGCAGTACTTC. Encoded protein: CASSEAPGSANEQYF.

This sequence joins TRBV12-5 and TRBJ2-5; D is possibly TRBD1 (6 bases). The CDR3 has 12 amino acids. The germline CDR1 and CDR2 sequences are LGHNT and FRNRAP. The germline V and J ends were trimmed by 8 bases and 0 bases, with 7 bases remaining between them. CDR3 DNA: TGTGCTAGTAGGGGGTACCAAGAGACCCAGTACTTC. Translating it yields CASRGYQETQYF.

This sequence joins TRBV5-1 and TRBJ2-3; 13 nucleotides match TRBD2. Germline CDR1 SGHRS, CDR2 YFSETQ. The CDR3 is 17 residues long. V gave up 4 bases and J gave up 2 bases; unmatched junction bases: 7. CDR3 nucleotides: TGCGCCAGCAGCGGGACACTAGCGGGGGGGAACACAGATACGCAGTATTTT. This encodes CASSGTLAGGNTDTQYF.

CDR3 region: CASSRGVETQYF. The CDR3, as DNA: TGTGCCAGCAGTAGAGGGGTAGAGACCCAGTACTTC. The V call is TRBV25-1, the J call TRBJ2-5, with D tentatively TRBD1 or TRBD2 (5 bases each). This CDR3 has 12 amino acids. Trimming stripped 5 bases from V and 4 bases from J, with 8 bases between. Germline V gene lookup returns CDR1 MGHDK and CDR2 SYGVNS.

The rearrangement joins TRBV5-1 to TRBJ1-3, with D unresolved. The CDR3 runs 16 residues. Germline values: CDR1 SGHRS, CDR2 YFSETQ. V lost 0 bases, J lost 0 bases, and 10 bases lay in between. The chain's CDR3 is CASSLGPISSGNTIYF. The CDR3 DNA follows: TGCGCCAGCAGCTTGGGGCCGATTAGCTCTGGAAACACCATATATTTT.

This chain connects TRBV2 to TRBJ1-2; the D is unclear. Germline V gene sequence: CDR1 SNHLY, CDR2 FYNNEI. The V gene lost 4 bases and the J gene lost 8 bases, with 14 bases spanning the gap. The CDR3 sequence is 13 residues long. The CDR3 loop reads CASSGTRTGGYTF. The CDR3 DNA reads TGTGCCAGCAGTGGGACCAGGACTGGCGGCTACACCTTC.

The V call is TRBV9, the J call TRBJ2-1; 8 bases fit TRBD2. The germline gives CDR1 SGDLS, CDR2 YYNGEE. With 4 bases clipped from V and 0 bases from J, the junction kept 12 bases outside the gene matches. CDR3 size: 18 residues. CDR3 amino acids: CASSLRGEAGVSYNEQFF. CDR3 in DNA: TGTGCCAGCAGCCTCCGGGGGGAAGCGGGGGTCTCCTACAATGAGCAGTTCTTC.

The rearrangement uses TRBV6-1 and TRBJ2-2; D is unresolved. CDR1 MNHNS and CDR2 SASEGT come from the germline V gene. The germline V and J ends were trimmed by 3 bases and 0 bases, with 8 bases remaining between them. CDR3 length: 15 residues. In DNA, the CDR3 is TGTGCCAGCAGTGAGATGCCTGCGAACACCGGGGAGCTGTTTTTT. This codes for CASSEMPANTGELFF.

V and J are TRBV21-1 and TRBJ2-1; the table's TRBD1 call for D was not verified on the DNA. TRBV21-1 is a documented pseudogene. The CDR3 consists of 18 residues. DNA of the CDR3: TGTGCCAGCAGCAACCTCCGGGACAAGTTAGTTCCAAACAATGAGCAGTTCTTC. Translation: CASSNLRDKLVPNNEQFF.

The chain couples TRBV6-1 to TRBJ2-7, with 10 nucleotides matching TRBD1. Germline V lookup: CDR1 MNHNS, CDR2 SASEGT. This CDR3 has 15 amino acids. Unmatched junction bases numbered 8, after V lost 3 bases and J lost 6 bases. The DNA for the CDR3 is TGTGCCAGCAGTGACCTCCGGGACAGGGGTTTCGAGCAGTACTTC. Its protein is CASSDLRDRGFEQYF.

The chain employs TRBV10-3 and TRBJ2-7, with D possibly being TRBD1 (6 bases). Trimming took 6 bases from V and 1 from J, leaving 10 bases between them. Germline CDR1 and CDR2: ENHRY and SYGVKD. There are 13 residues in the CDR3. CDR3 region: CAIRMDSSYEQYF. CDR3 DNA sequence: TGTGCCATCAGGATGGACAGTTCCTACGAGCAGTACTTC.

The DNA of the CDR3 is TGCGCCAGCAGCCAAGATATAGCGGGGGGCTTAGGGACCCAGTACTTC. Its protein product is CASSQDIAGGLGTQYF. The V and J genes are TRBV4-1 and TRBJ2-5; 10 nucleotides match TRBD2. Trimming cost V 0 bases and J 7 bases; bases outside gene matches: 8. CDR1 and CDR2 from the germline V gene are MGHRA and YSYEKL. The CDR3 has 16 residues.

The chain joins TRBV5-1 to TRBJ1-3; 7 bases are a match to TRBD1. Germline V gene data show CDR1 as SGHRS and CDR2 as YFSETQ. V shed 4 bases and J 0 bases; nucleotides not matched to a gene: 1. This CDR3 has 14 residues. The CDR3: CASSQGVSGNTIYF. CDR3 nucleotide sequence: TGCGCCAGCAGCCAGGGGGTCTCTGGAAACACCATATATTTT.

The rearrangement links TRBV28 to TRBJ1-2; D might be TRBD1 (5 bases). The CDR3 runs 14 residues. Germline CDR1 is MDHEN and CDR2 is SYDVKM. V was clipped by 10 bases and J by 0 bases, with 15 bases between them. The DNA for the CDR3 is TGTGCCACAGGGAGGCGCTCGTCTAACTATGGCTACACCTTC. It codes for CATGRRSSNYGYTF.

J is TRBJ1-2 and V is TRBV9; TRBD1 agrees at 8 bases. This CDR3 region has 15 residues. V was clipped by 6 bases and J by 8 bases; unmatched bases: 15. CDR1 is SGDLS, CDR2 YYNGEE, per germline. The CDR3 is CASTPPGQGKKGYTF. The CDR3, as DNA: TGTGCCAGCACCCCGCCCGGACAGGGAAAGAAAGGCTACACCTTC.

The chain is built from TRBV12-3 or TRBV12-4 and TRBJ2-2; D call uncertain. The CDR3 has 11 amino acids. Trimming took 0 bases from V and 17 from J, leaving 10 bases between them. The CDR3 loop is CASSLAGSTFF. CDR3 coding DNA: TGTGCCAGCAGTTTAGCGGGCTCAACATTTTTT.

V gene TRBV6-1 combines with J gene TRBJ1-1; weak D call: TRBD1 (5 bases). The CDR3 runs to 16 residues. The germline V gene has CDR1 MNHNS and CDR2 SASEGT. Trimming left V 1 base short and J 0 bases short, with 12 bases between. CDR3 nucleotides: TGTGCCAGCAGTGAAGTTCGAGGGGTTTTGAACACTGAAGCTTTCTTT. It encodes CASSEVRGVLNTEAFF.

The V gene is TRBV27, the J gene TRBJ2-1, with TRBD2 matching 8 bases. From germline, CDR1 is MNHEY and CDR2 SMNVEV (reference sequence). The CDR3 totals 15 residues. V lost 5 bases and J lost 4; bases outside the gene matches: 7. CDR3 bases: TGTGCCAGCAGTCCGGCGGGGGGTCTTTACAATGAGCAGTTCTTC. Residues: CASSPAGGLYNEQFF.

The rearrangement links TRBV24-1 to TRBJ1-3, with 11 bases that match TRBD1. The CDR3 runs to 18 residues. Per germline, CDR1 KGHDR and CDR2 SFDVKD. With 4 bases clipped from V and 0 bases from J, the junction kept 7 bases outside the gene matches. The CDR3, as DNA: TGTGCCACCAGTGAACACCCGGGACAGGGGGGCTCTGGAAACACCATATATTTT. It translates to CATSEHPGQGGSGNTIYF.